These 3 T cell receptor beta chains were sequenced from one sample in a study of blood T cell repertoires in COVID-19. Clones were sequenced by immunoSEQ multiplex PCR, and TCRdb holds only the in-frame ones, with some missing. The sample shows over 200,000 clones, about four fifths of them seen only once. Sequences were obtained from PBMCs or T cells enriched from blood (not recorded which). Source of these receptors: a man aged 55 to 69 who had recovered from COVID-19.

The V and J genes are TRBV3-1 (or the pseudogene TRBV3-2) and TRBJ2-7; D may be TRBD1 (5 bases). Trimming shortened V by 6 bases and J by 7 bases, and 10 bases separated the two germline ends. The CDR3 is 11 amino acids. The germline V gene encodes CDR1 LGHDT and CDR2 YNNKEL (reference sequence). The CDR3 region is CASSRTGEQYF. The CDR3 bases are TGTGCCAGCAGTCGCACAGGAGAGCAGTACTTC.

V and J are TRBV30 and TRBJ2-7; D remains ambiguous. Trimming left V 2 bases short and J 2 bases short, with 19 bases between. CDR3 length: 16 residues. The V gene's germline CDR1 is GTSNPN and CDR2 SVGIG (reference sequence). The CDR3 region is CAWSRRLSLTTYEQYF. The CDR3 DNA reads TGTGCCTGGAGTCGTCGTCTAAGCCTAACGACCTACGAGCAGTACTTC.

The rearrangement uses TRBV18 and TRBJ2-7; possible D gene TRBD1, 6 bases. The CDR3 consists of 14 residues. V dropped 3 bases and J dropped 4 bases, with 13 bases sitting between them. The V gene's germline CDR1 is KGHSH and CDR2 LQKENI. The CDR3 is CASSPPGAFYEQYF. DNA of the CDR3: TGTGCCAGCTCACCGCCAGGGGCGTTTTACGAGCAGTACTTC.